A single sample is the source of the 27 T cell receptor beta chains below, sequenced in a study of cytomegalovirus exposure and HLA in healthy donors. PCR used 60 Vbeta primers and 13 Jbeta primers. Sequenced by immunoSEQ multiplex PCR; TCRdb stores in-frame clones only, minus some. The table records approximately 180,000 clones, 77% of them present only once. Sequenced sample: PBMCs. The source is a woman aged 30 to 39 in good health and CMV-seropositive.

This chain connects TRBV5-5 to TRBJ2-1; TRBD2 matches at 7 bases. Germline CDR1 reads SGHKS; CDR2 reads YYEKEE (reference sequence). The CDR3 contains 16 residues. V lost 0 bases to trimming and J lost 2 bases; unmatched junction nucleotides: 5. This CDR3 is CASSLGGSPTYNEQFF. CDR3 sequence (DNA): TGTGCCAGCAGCTTGGGCGGGAGTCCCACCTACAATGAGCAGTTCTTC.

This chain joins TRBV15 and TRBJ2-5, with D possibly TRBD2 on 6 matching bases. Germline CDR1 LNHNV, CDR2 YYDKDF (reference sequence). CDR3 size: 15 residues. Trimming pared 6 bases from V and 2 bases from J, leaving 16 bases between. Here the CDR3 reads CATSLDRREQETQYF. CDR3 nucleotides: TGTGCCACCAGTCTAGACCGGAGGGAACAAGAGACCCAGTACTTC.

The rearrangement links TRBV28 to TRBJ2-7; the match to TRBD1 covers 12 bases. Germline loops: CDR1 MDHEN, CDR2 SYDVKM. V shed 5 bases and J 6 bases; nucleotides not matched to a gene: 8. This CDR3 has 15 amino acids. The CDR3 spells CASSMPGQGAGEQYF. The CDR3 nucleotides read TGTGCCAGCAGTATGCCGGGACAGGGGGCAGGCGAGCAGTACTTC.

The chain employs TRBV19 and TRBJ1-4; TRBD1 matches at 9 bases. Per the germline V gene, CDR1 is LNHDA and CDR2 is SQIVND (reference sequence). Trimming at V came to 5 bases and at J to 5 bases, leaving 3 bases not matched to a gene. The CDR3 contains 14 residues. In nucleotides, the CDR3 is TGTGCCAGTAGTCTGGGGACAGGGAATGAAAAACTGTTTTTT. Translated, it gives CASSLGTGNEKLFF.

V usage is TRBV6-1 and J usage is TRBJ2-7; weak D call: TRBD2 (5 bases). Looked up from germline, CDR1 is MNHNS and CDR2 is SASEGT. Trimming stripped 6 bases from V and 2 bases from J, with 11 bases between. This CDR3 comprises 13 residues. This chain's CDR3 is CASRDSAAYEQYF. Here the CDR3 DNA reads TGTGCCAGCAGGGACTCAGCGGCCTACGAGCAGTACTTC.

V and J are TRBV2 and TRBJ2-7; 8 bases align to TRBD1. This CDR3 spans 14 amino acids. V shed 4 bases, J shed 1 base, and the junction held 3 bases outside the gene matches. The germline V gene has CDR1 SNHLY and CDR2 FYNNEI. CDR3 residues: CASSGWDRSYEQYF. The CDR3 coding sequence is TGTGCCAGCAGTGGATGGGACAGGTCCTACGAGCAGTACTTC.

V is TRBV28 and J is TRBJ1-5; D call uncertain. The germline V gene has CDR1 MDHEN and CDR2 SYDVKM. This CDR3 is 16 amino acids long. V was clipped by 5 bases and J by 2 bases, with 16 bases between them. The CDR3: CASSQTRGNGNQPQHF. The CDR3 DNA sequence: TGTGCCAGCAGTCAGACCCGGGGAAACGGCAATCAGCCCCAGCATTTT.

The chain uses TRBV4-2 and TRBJ2-7, with 8 bases identical to TRBD1. The junction had 12 bases not matched to a gene; V was cut back by 2 bases and J by 3 bases. Germline CDR1 LGHNA, CDR2 YNFKEQ. The CDR3 loop spans 17 amino acids. CDR3 loop: CASSQFSFGTGFYEQYF. The DNA for the CDR3 is TGTGCCAGCAGCCAATTCTCATTTGGGACAGGATTCTACGAGCAGTACTTC.

The chain uses TRBV11-3 and TRBJ2-1, with a possible D match to TRBD2 (5 bases). This CDR3 region has 13 residues. V lost 3 bases and J 8 bases, leaving 11 bases between the germline ends. Germline V gene data show CDR1 as SGHNT and CDR2 as YENEEA. CDR3 bases: TGTGCCAGCAGCTTGGCTAGCTTCTATGAGCAGTTCTTC. This codes for CASSLASFYEQFF.

The chain is built from TRBV6-5 and TRBJ2-7; 10 bases are shared with TRBD2. Per germline, CDR1 MNHEY and CDR2 SVGAGI. This CDR3 is built from 14 residues. With 5 bases clipped from V and 1 base from J, the junction kept 2 bases outside the gene matches. The CDR3 spells CASSLAGASYEQYF. CDR3 bases: TGTGCCAGCAGTCTAGCGGGAGCTTCCTACGAGCAGTACTTC.

The rearrangement joins TRBV11-3 to TRBJ1-1; D is possibly TRBD1 (5 bases). The CDR3 loop spans 13 amino acids. Per the germline V gene, CDR1 is SGHNT and CDR2 is YENEEA. V shed 2 bases and J shed 4 bases, with 8 bases lying between them. The CDR3 DNA sequence: TGTGCCAGCAGCTTACGGCAGGGCACTGAAGCTTTCTTT. Translating gives CASSLRQGTEAFF.

V usage is TRBV10-2 and J usage is TRBJ2-7; D gene ambiguous. The CDR3 runs to 11 residues. The germline V gene has CDR1 WSHSY and CDR2 SAAADI. Trimming left V 6 bases short and J 1 base short, with 4 bases between. CDR3 bases: TGCGCCAGCAGGACTTCCTACGAGCAGTACTTC. Encoded protein: CASRTSYEQYF.

The chain joins TRBV2 to TRBJ2-6; 11 bases are a match to TRBD1. Trimming cost V 4 bases and J 0 bases; bases outside gene matches: 8. Germline lookup yields CDR1 SNHLY and CDR2 FYNNEI. The CDR3 sequence is 19 residues long. CDR3 loop: CASSVTPGQGGSGANVLTF. In nucleotides, the CDR3 is TGTGCCAGCAGTGTAACACCGGGACAGGGGGGCTCTGGGGCCAACGTCCTGACTTTC.

Only a few counts were recorded for this clone. The chain uses TRBV14 and TRBJ2-2; 10 nucleotides agree with TRBD2. This CDR3 region has 18 residues. The germline gives CDR1 SGHDN, CDR2 FVKESK. V lost 0 bases and J lost 5; bases outside the gene matches: 9. CDR3 in amino acids: CASSQDGVAGGWTGELFF. The CDR3 region has the DNA TGTGCCAGCAGCCAAGATGGGGTAGCGGGAGGTTGGACCGGGGAGCTGTTTTTT.

This chain joins TRBV7-9 and TRBJ2-7; 9 bases fit TRBD1. V shed 3 bases and J 7 bases; nucleotides not matched to a gene: 7. CDR1 is SEHNR, CDR2 FQNEAQ, per germline (reference sequence). The CDR3 covers 14 residues. The CDR3 region has the DNA TGTGCCAGCAGCTTCTCACAGGGGGCAGGGGAGCAGTACTTC. Its translation: CASSFSQGAGEQYF.

This sequence joins TRBV7-2 and TRBJ1-1, with D unresolved. Per the germline V gene, CDR1 is SGHTA and CDR2 is FQGNSA. The CDR3 sequence is 11 residues long. The germline V and J ends were trimmed by 2 bases and 6 bases, with 4 bases remaining between them. The CDR3 region has the DNA TGTGCCAGCAGCTTATTAGCTGAAGCTTTCTTT. The encoded protein is CASSLLAEAFF.

CDR3 in amino acids: CASSGDRSNQPQHF. The DNA for the CDR3 is TGTGCCAGCAGTGGGGACAGAAGCAATCAGCCCCAGCATTTT. The chain carries TRBV6-4 and TRBJ1-5; TRBD1 aligns across 7 bases. Unmatched junction bases numbered 1, after V lost 4 bases and J lost 1 base. CDR3 length: 14 residues. The V gene's germline CDR1 is MRHNA and CDR2 SNTAGT.

V is TRBV27 and J is TRBJ2-7, with TRBD2 matching 13 bases. The germline gives CDR1 MNHEY, CDR2 SMNVEV (reference sequence). Trimming removed 6 bases from V and 4 bases from J; junction bases left unmatched: 6. The CDR3 loop spans 15 amino acids. CDR3 sequence (DNA): TGTGCCAGCAGCGAACGGACTAGCGGGAGTTACGAGCAGTACTTC. Amino acid sequence: CASSERTSGSYEQYF.

The V call is TRBV4-1, the J call TRBJ2-3; 9 nucleotides line up with TRBD2. The V segment lost 4 bases and the J segment 3 bases; nucleotides outside the gene matches: 8. Per the germline V gene, CDR1 is MGHRA and CDR2 is YSYEKL. The CDR3 is 16 residues long. Here the CDR3 reads CASSRGIAGATDTQYF. As DNA, the CDR3 is TGCGCCAGCAGCCGGGGTATAGCGGGAGCGACAGATACGCAGTATTTT.

The J gene is TRBJ2-7, the V gene TRBV29-1; D perhaps matches TRBD2 (6 bases). This CDR3 is built from 15 residues. V lost 6 bases to trimming and J lost 5 bases, with 23 bases between them. Germline lookup yields CDR1 SQVTM and CDR2 ANQGSEA. The CDR3 DNA follows: TGCAGCGTGGGGGATGTGGCGGGACGGAGCCACGAGCAGTACTTC. Amino acid sequence: CSVGDVAGRSHEQYF.

The V gene is TRBV28, the J gene TRBJ2-7; D remains ambiguous. The CDR3 loop spans 15 amino acids. Germline loops: CDR1 MDHEN, CDR2 SYDVKM. The germline V and J ends were trimmed by 5 bases and 3 bases, with 17 bases remaining between them. CDR3 region: CASSPFKTSGYEQYF. The CDR3 DNA reads TGTGCCAGCAGTCCCTTTAAGACATCAGGCTACGAGCAGTACTTC.

The chain uses TRBV2 and TRBJ2-5; TRBD2 agrees at 10 bases. The CDR3 totals 16 residues. J gave up 3 bases and V 5 bases, and 9 bases lay outside the gene matches. Germline loops: CDR1 SNHLY, CDR2 FYNNEI. The CDR3 spells CASSHSLAGVKETQYF. The CDR3 DNA is TGTGCCAGCAGTCATAGCCTAGCGGGAGTTAAAGAGACCCAGTACTTC.

The chain recombines TRBV7-2 with TRBJ1-1; TRBD1 matches at 8 bases. The CDR3 has 15 residues. From germline, CDR1 is SGHTA and CDR2 FQGNSA. V lost 5 bases and J lost 1; bases outside the gene matches: 6. The CDR3 DNA reads as TGTGCCAGCAGCACAGGGGGTGCTGCGAACACTGAAGCTTTCTTT. Its protein product is CASSTGGAANTEAFF. Variable domain in full (rest from reference TRBV7-2 and TRBJ1-1): GAGVSQSPSNKVTEKGKDVELRCDPISGHTALYWYRQSLGQGLEFLIYFQGNSAPDKSGLPSDRFSAERTGGSVSTLTIQRTQQEDSAVYLCASSTGGAANTEAFFGQGTRLTVV.

V gene TRBV19 combines with J gene TRBJ1-1, with D unresolved. Trimming took 6 bases from V and 0 from J, leaving 14 bases between them. This CDR3 is built from 15 residues. Germline V gene data show CDR1 as LNHDA and CDR2 as SQIVND (reference sequence). The CDR3 protein is CASSTTRSMNTEAFF. CDR3 coding DNA: TGTGCCAGTAGCACGACGCGTAGCATGAACACTGAAGCTTTCTTT.

The chain links TRBV29-1 to TRBJ2-7; tentative D call: TRBD2 (6 bases). CDR1 and CDR2 from the germline V gene are SQVTM and ANQGSEA. Trimming left V 0 bases short and J 0 bases short, with 12 bases between. CDR3 length: 15 residues. This chain's CDR3 is CSVEDRGSSSYEQYF. CDR3 nucleotides: TGCAGCGTTGAAGATCGGGGGTCGAGCTCCTACGAGCAGTACTTC.

The chain combines TRBV7-9 with TRBJ2-5; 10 bases map to TRBD1. V lost 2 bases and J lost 3; bases outside the gene matches: 6. CDR1 SEHNR and CDR2 FQNEAQ come from the germline V gene (reference sequence). This CDR3 contains 16 residues. This chain's CDR3 is CASSLFSGQGKETQYF. CDR3 bases: TGTGCCAGCAGCTTATTTTCGGGACAGGGGAAAGAGACCCAGTACTTC.

This chain connects TRBV30 to TRBJ1-1; D might be TRBD1 (6 bases). Trimming removed 1 base from V and 6 bases from J, with 21 bases in between. CDR3 length equals 16 residues. The germline CDR1 and CDR2 sequences are GTSNPN and SVGIG (reference sequence). The CDR3 DNA reads TGTGCCTGGAGTGCCGCCCCATCGGGGACATATGCTGAAGCTTTCTTT. Encoded protein: CAWSAAPSGTYAEAFF.